A selection of T cell receptor beta chains follows, all from one sample in a study of T cell responses to AZD1222 COVID-19 vaccine. This table comes from immunoSEQ multiplex PCR, and its TCRdb copy is limited to in-frame clones, with some not included. Of some 200,000 clones listed, roughly nine tenths are singletons. The input for sequencing was peripheral blood, taken 28 days after the second AZD1222 dose. Every receptor here comes from an adult who received the AZD1222 COVID-19 vaccine. Both conserved end residues are part of each CDR3. The D gene is left open where the match is weak. A clone size is listed for some rows: how often the clone was seen (once, few, many), or a class if it is expanded.

TRBJ1-4	NA	TRBV30	NA	TGTGCCTGGAGTGTAGGCCCAGGGACAAATGAAAAACTGTTTTTT	CAWSVGPGTNEKLFF
TRBJ2-7	NA	TRBV10-2	NA	TGCGCCAGCAGTTCGGGACACCCCGCAGGCTACGAGCAGTACTTC	CASSSGHPAGYEQYF
TRBJ1-1	NA	TRBV2	NA	TGTGCCAGCAGTGGGACCACCTTGAACACTGAAGCTTTCTTT	CASSGTTLNTEAFF
TRBJ2-7	NA	TRBV6-5	NA	TGTGCCAGCAATTCGGATAGCCGAGCCTACGAGCAGTACTTC	CASNSDSRAYEQYF
TRBJ1-1	NA	TRBV4-1	TRBD1	TGCGCCAGCAGCCAAGCCCTACAGGGGGCGTCCACTGAAGCTTTCTTT	CASSQALQGASTEAFF
TRBJ1-5	NA	TRBV6-1	NA	TGTGCCAGCAGTGAACAACAGGGCCACAGTCAGCCCCAGCATTTT	CASSEQQGHSQPQHF
TRBJ2-2	NA	TRBV11-2	TRBD2	TGTGCCAGCAGCTTAACCCTCCCCAGCGGGGATTACACCGGGGAGCTGTTTTTT	CASSLTLPSGDYTGELFF
TRBJ1-1	NA	TRBV6-6	NA	TGTGCCATCCAAGACCAGGGTAACCCGAACTTT	CAIQDQGNPNF
TRBJ1-1	NA	TRBV6-5	NA	TGTGCCAGCGCCGGGAGGATGAACACTGAAGCTTTCTTT	CASAGRMNTEAFF
TRBJ2-3	NA	TRBV13	NA	TGTGCCAGCAGCTTAATGCAAAAGGCAGATACGCAGTATTTT	CASSLMQKADTQYF
TRBJ1-1	NA	TRBV27	TRBD1	TGTGCCAGCGGACAGGGAAGAAGCCGAGAGGCTTTCTTT	CASGQGRSREAFF
TRBJ1-1	NA	TRBV11-2	NA	TGTGCCAGCAGCTCGAAGTTGGGTCCGAACACTGAAGCTTTCTTT	CASSSKLGPNTEAFF
TRBJ2-1	NA	TRBV7-2	TRBD2	TGTGCCAGCAGCTTGGCGGGACTACCTTGGCGTATTAATGAGCAGTTCTTC	CASSLAGLPWRINEQFF
TRBJ1-5	NA	TRBV24-1	TRBD1	TGTGCCACCAGTGATTCAGGGGGCCTCAATCAGCCCCAGCATTTT	CATSDSGGLNQPQHF
TRBJ2-6	NA	TRBV3-1/TRBV3-2	NA	TGTGCCAGCAGCATAATCTCTGGGGCCAACGTCCTGACTTTC	CASSIISGANVLTF
TRBJ2-7	NA	TRBV5-1	TRBD2	TGCGCCAGCAGCCTCGACAGACTAGCCTCCTACGAGCAGTACTTC	CASSLDRLASYEQYF
TRBJ2-2	NA	TRBV21-1	NA	TGTGCCAGCAGCAAAACGAGGCGGGCCAAATCGAACACCGGGGAGCTGTTTTTT	CASSKTRRAKSNTGELFF
TRBJ2-3	few	TRBV3-1/TRBV3-2	TRBD2	TGTGCCAGCAGCCAAGATGCGGGAGTCACTGATACGCAGTATTTT	CASSQDAGVTDTQYF
TRBJ2-5	NA	TRBV10-1	NA	TGCGCCAGCAGAGGGGAGACCCAGTACTTC	CASRGETQYF
TRBJ1-2	NA	TRBV4-1	NA	TGCGCCAGCAGCCAACCCACGGCAAGCCCTAACTATGGCTACACCTTC	CASSQPTASPNYGYTF
TRBJ2-4	NA	TRBV11-2	TRBD1	TGTGCCACCACCGACAGGGAAAACATTCAGTACTTC	CATTDRENIQYF
TRBJ1-4	NA	TRBV4-2	NA	TGTGCCAGCAGCCAGAAGATCAGACAGTCCGAGGAAAAACTGTTTTTT	CASSQKIRQSEEKLFF
TRBJ1-6	NA	TRBV9	NA	TGTGCCAGCAGCGTAGTGGTGGATTCACCCCTCCACTTT	CASSVVVDSPLHF
TRBJ1-5	NA	TRBV28	NA	TGTGCCAGCAGTTTGGGAGGGTTGGAACGTGGGCCCCAGCATTTT	CASSLGGLERGPQHF
TRBJ1-6	NA	TRBV27	TRBD1	TGTGCCAGCAGACCCCTGACAGGGTCCTCACCCCTCCACTTT	CASRPLTGSSPLHF
TRBJ1-1	NA	TRBV5-1	NA	TGCGCCAGCAGCTTGGCCTGGGGGAGCATGAACACTGAAGCTTTCTTT	CASSLAWGSMNTEAFF
TRBJ2-5	NA	TRBV24-1	TRBD2	TGTGCCACCAGTGATTCCCCGTGGAGACTAGCGGGCGGCCAAGAGACCCAGTACTTC	CATSDSPWRLAGGQETQYF
TRBJ2-7	NA	TRBV5-1	TRBD2	TGCGCCAGCAGCCGTGGGACTAGCGAATCCTACGAGCAGTACTTC	CASSRGTSESYEQYF
TRBJ2-2	NA	TRBV27	TRBD2	TGTGCCAGCATGGGGGAACGGGAGGAAGGCTCCGGGGAGCTGTTTTTT	CASMGEREEGSGELFF
TRBJ2-3	NA	TRBV11-3	TRBD2	TGTGCCAGCAGCCCACGTGGAGCGGGAGTCCGCACAGATACGCAGTATTTT	CASSPRGAGVRTDTQYF
TRBJ2-1	NA	TRBV19	TRBD2	TGTGCCAGTAGTCCGGGACTAGCGGGAGGCTACAATGAGCAGTTCTTC	CASSPGLAGGYNEQFF
TRBJ1-2	NA	TRBV11-2	NA	TGTGCCAGCAGCTTAGACAGTAACTATGGCTACACCTTC	CASSLDSNYGYTF
TRBJ2-1	NA	TRBV28	NA	TGTGCCGTCAATGAGCAGTTCTTC	CAVNEQFF
TRBJ2-5	NA	TRBV9	NA	TGTGCCAGCAGTTTACAAGAGCGCCAAGAGACCCAGTACTTC	CASSLQERQETQYF
TRBJ2-1	NA	TRBV5-1	TRBD2	TGCGCCAGCAGCTTGCTAGCGGGAGTCGAGAATGAGCAGTTCTTC	CASSLLAGVENEQFF
TRBJ2-1	NA	TRBV30	NA	TGTGCCTTATCGCGGGGTTCCTACAATGAGCAGTTCTTC	CALSRGSYNEQFF
TRBJ1-5	NA	TRBV3-1/TRBV3-2	TRBD1	TGTGCCAGCAGCCTAAGGACAGGTACCAATCAGCCCCAGCATTTT	CASSLRTGTNQPQHF
TRBJ1-6	few	TRBV4-1	NA	TGCGCCAGCAGCACAAGCCCCTTGAGCTCCTATAATTCACCCCTCCACTTT	CASSTSPLSSYNSPLHF
TRBJ1-4	NA	TRBV6-2/TRBV6-3	NA	TGTGCCAGCAGTTACGGACTTGGTGGGGACATAAAAGGAAAACTGTTTTTT	CASSYGLGGDIKGKLFF
TRBJ2-7	NA	TRBV7-6	NA	TGTGCCAGCAGCTTAACACTAATCCGGGACATTATCCTCTACGAGCAGTACTTC	CASSLTLIRDIILYEQYF
TRBJ1-4	once	TRBV5-4	NA	TGTGCCAGCAGCTCCCCCGGGGCTAATGAAAAACTGTTTTTT	CASSSPGANEKLFF
TRBJ1-1	NA	TRBV27	TRBD1	TGTGCCAGCAGTTTTGGGGATAACAGGGGGACTGAAGCTTTCTTT	CASSFGDNRGTEAFF
TRBJ2-7	NA	TRBV11-2	NA	TGTGCCAGCAGCTTAGATCTGGGCGGGTTGCGGCAGTACTTC	CASSLDLGGLRQYF
TRBJ2-7	NA	TRBV9	NA	TGTGCCAGCAGCGTAGAGCCTAGGGGGGGAGTTTACGAGCAGTACTTC	CASSVEPRGGVYEQYF
TRBJ1-3	NA	TRBV4-1	NA	TGCGCCAGCAGCCAAGGACCGGAAGGCCCTGGAAACACCATATATTTT	CASSQGPEGPGNTIYF
TRBJ1-5	NA	TRBV12-2	NA	TGTGCAAGTCGCTCCCCGGGGGGGGGACCATGGCGTAGCAATCAGCCCCAGCATTTT	CASRSPGGGPWRSNQPQHF
TRBJ1-4	NA	TRBV7-9	NA	TGTGCCGGGCAGACAACAGGGCGCACTAATGAAAAACTGTTTTTT	CAGQTTGRTNEKLFF
TRBJ2-2	NA	TRBV3-1/TRBV3-2	NA	TGTGCCAGCAGCCAAGAGGGGCTAGCAGGGGAGCTGTTTTTT	CASSQEGLAGELFF
TRBJ2-7	NA	TRBV30	TRBD2	TGTGCCTGGAGCGGGCTAGCGGGAGCCTACGAGCAGTACTTC	CAWSGLAGAYEQYF
TRBJ1-5	NA	TRBV25-1	NA	TGTGCCAGCAGTGAGGATTTACATAGCAATCAGCCCCAGCATTTT	CASSEDLHSNQPQHF
TRBJ2-7	NA	TRBV2	TRBD1	TGTGCCAGCACCCCAGGGACAGCCGAGCAGTACTTC	CASTPGTAEQYF
TRBJ1-1	NA	TRBV19	NA	TGTGCCAGTCACCACAGGGTCGGCACTGAAGCTTTCTTT	CASHHRVGTEAFF
TRBJ2-7	NA	TRBV7-9	NA	TGTGCCAGCAGCTTAGTGGACGGAATCTACGAGCAGTACTTC	CASSLVDGIYEQYF
TRBJ1-6	NA	TRBV2	TRBD1	TGTGCCAGCAGTGAGACAGGGGGTTCGGGGAATTCACCCCTCCACTTT	CASSETGGSGNSPLHF
TRBJ1-1	NA	TRBV18	NA	TGTGCCAGCTCACCAGTTAGTTGGGACCATAACACTGAAGCTTTCTTT	CASSPVSWDHNTEAFF